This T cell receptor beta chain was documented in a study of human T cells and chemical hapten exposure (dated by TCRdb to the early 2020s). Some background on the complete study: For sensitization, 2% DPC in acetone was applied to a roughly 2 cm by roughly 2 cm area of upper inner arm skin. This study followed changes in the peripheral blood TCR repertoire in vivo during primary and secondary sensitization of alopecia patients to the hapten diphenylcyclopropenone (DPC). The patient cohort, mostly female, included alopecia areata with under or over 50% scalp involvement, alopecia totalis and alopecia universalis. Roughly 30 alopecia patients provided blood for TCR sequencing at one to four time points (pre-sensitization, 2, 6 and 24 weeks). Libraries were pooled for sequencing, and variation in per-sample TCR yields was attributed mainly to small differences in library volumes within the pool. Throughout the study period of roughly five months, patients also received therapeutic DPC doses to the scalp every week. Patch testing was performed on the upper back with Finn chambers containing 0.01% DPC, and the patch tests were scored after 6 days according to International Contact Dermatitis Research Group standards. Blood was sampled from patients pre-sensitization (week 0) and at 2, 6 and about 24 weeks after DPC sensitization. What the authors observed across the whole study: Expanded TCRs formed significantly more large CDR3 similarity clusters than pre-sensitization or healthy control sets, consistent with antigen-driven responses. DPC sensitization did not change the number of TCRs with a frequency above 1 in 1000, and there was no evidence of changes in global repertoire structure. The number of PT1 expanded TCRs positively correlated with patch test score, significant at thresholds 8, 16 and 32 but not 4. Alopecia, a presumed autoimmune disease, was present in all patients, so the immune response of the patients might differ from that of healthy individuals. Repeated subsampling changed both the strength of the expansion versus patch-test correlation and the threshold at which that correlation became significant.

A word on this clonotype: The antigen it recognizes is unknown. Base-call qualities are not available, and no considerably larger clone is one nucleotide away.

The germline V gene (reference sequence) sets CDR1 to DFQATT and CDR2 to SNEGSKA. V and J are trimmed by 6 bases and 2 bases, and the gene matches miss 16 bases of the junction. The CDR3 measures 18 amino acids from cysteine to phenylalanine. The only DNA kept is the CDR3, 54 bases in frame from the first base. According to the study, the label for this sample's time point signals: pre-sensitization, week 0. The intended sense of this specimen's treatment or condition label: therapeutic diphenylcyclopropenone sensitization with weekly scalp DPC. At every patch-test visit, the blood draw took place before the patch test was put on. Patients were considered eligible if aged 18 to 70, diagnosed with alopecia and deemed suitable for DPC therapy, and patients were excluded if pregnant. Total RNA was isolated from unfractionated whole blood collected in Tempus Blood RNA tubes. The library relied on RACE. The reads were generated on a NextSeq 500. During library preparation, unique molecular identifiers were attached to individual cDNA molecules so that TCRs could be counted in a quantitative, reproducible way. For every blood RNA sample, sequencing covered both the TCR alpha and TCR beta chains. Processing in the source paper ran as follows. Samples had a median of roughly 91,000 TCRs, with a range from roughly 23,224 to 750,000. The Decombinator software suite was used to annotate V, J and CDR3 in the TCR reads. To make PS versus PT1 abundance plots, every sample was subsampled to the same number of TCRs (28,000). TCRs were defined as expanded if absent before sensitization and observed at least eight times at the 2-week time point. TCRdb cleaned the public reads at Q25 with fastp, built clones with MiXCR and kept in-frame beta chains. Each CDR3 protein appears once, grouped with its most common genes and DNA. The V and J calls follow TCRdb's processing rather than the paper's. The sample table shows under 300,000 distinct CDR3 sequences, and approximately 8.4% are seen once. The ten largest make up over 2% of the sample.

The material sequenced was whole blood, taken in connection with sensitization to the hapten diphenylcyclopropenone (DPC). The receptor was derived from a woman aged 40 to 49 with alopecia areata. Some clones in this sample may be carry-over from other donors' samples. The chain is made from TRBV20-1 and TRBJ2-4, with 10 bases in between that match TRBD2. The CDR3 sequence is CSAEGLAGVTLTKNIQYF. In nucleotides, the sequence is TGCAGTGCAGAGGGCCTAGCGGGAGTAACCCTAACCAAAAACATTCAGTACTTC.